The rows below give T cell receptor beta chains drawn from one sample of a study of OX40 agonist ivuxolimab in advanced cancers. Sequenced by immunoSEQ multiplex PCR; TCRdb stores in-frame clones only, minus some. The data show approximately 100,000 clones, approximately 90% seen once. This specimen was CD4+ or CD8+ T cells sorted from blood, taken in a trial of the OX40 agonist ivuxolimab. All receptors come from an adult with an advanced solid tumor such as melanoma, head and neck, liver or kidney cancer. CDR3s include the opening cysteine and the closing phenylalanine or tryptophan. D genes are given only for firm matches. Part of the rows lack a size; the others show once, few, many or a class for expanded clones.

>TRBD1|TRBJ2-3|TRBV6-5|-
CASSSTGGEWDTQYF
TGTGCCAGCAGTTCGACAGGGGGCGAGTGGGATACGCAGTATTTT
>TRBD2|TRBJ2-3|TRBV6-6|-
CASRALAGEPQYF
TGTGCCAGCAGGGCTTTGGCGGGAGAGCCGCAGTATTTT
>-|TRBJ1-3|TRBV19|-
CASSITAANTIYF
TGTGCCAGTAGTATAACCGCGGCAAACACCATATATTTT
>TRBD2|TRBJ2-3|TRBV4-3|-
CASSQASGRAGTQYF
TGCGCCAGCAGCCAAGCTAGCGGGAGGGCCGGGACGCAGTATTTT
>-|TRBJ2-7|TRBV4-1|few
CASSPQAQLSSYEQYF
TGCGCCAGCAGCCCCCAGGCACAGCTCAGCTCCTACGAGCAGTACTTC
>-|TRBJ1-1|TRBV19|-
CASSFTWRGDTEAFF
TGTGCCAGTAGTTTCACCTGGCGGGGGGACACTGAAGCTTTCTTT
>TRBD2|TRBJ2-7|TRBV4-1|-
CASSRLASSEGYEQYF
TGCGCCAGCAGCCGACTAGCGTCTTCAGAGGGCTACGAGCAGTACTTC
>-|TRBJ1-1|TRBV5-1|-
CASSRNKNTEAFF
TGCGCCAGCAGCCGTAATAAGAACACTGAAGCTTTCTTT
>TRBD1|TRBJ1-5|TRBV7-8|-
CASSLAVFGTDNQPQHF
TGTGCCAGCAGCTTAGCCGTGTTCGGGACAGATAATCAGCCCCAGCATTTT
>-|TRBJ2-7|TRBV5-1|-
CASSPPGRKGEQYF
TGCGCCAGCAGCCCCCCCGGGAGAAAAGGGGAGCAGTACTTC
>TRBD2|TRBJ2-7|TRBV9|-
CASSPGLAGSYEQYF
TGTGCCAGCAGCCCCGGCCTAGCGGGCTCCTACGAGCAGTACTTC
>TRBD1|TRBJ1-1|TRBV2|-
CASSEGQGAGSTEAFF
TGTGCCAGCAGTGAGGGGCAGGGGGCAGGTAGCACTGAAGCTTTCTTT
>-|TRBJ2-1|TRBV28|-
CASSLNQGEQFF
TGTGCCAGCAGCCTAAATCAAGGGGAGCAGTTCTTC
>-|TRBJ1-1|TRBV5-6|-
CASSSPFRVVRTEAFF
TGTGCCAGCAGCTCCCCGTTCAGGGTGGTACGGACTGAAGCTTTCTTT
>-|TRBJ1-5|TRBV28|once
CASSLMDQPQHF
TGTGCCAGCAGTTTAATGGATCAGCCCCAGCATTTT
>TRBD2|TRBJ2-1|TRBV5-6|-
CASSFLSSGRYNEQFF
TGTGCCAGCAGTTTTTTATCTAGCGGGAGATACAATGAGCAGTTCTTC
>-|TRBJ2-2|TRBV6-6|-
CASRSSPYTGELFF
TGTGCCAGCAGATCCTCTCCCTACACCGGGGAGCTGTTTTTT
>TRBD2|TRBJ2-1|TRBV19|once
CASSPGTSGRYEQFF
TGTGCCAGTAGCCCGGGGACTAGCGGGAGATATGAGCAGTTCTTC
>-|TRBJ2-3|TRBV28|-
CASRAGGSTDTQYF
TGTGCCAGCAGAGCAGGGGGGAGCACAGATACGCAGTATTTT
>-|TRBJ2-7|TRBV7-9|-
CASSLASGAGLSYEQYF
TGTGCCAGCAGCTTAGCGTCAGGGGCGGGTTTATCCTACGAGCAGTACTTC
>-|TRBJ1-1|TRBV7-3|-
CASSLTGPGTEAFF
TGTGCCAGCAGCTTAACCGGCCCCGGTACTGAAGCTTTCTTT
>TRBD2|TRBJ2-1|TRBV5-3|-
CARSPYSGGAPYNEQFF
TGTGCCAGAAGCCCGTATAGCGGGGGGGCCCCCTACAATGAGCAGTTCTTC
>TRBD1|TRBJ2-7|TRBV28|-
CASSLSGTGLEQYF
TGTGCCAGCAGTTTATCCGGGACAGGGCTCGAGCAGTACTTC
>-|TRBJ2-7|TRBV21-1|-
CASSNGYRDSSYEQYF
TGTGCCAGCAGCAATGGGTACCGGGACAGTTCCTACGAGCAGTACTTC
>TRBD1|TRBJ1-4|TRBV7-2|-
CASSLGGRGREKLFF
TGTGCCAGCAGCTTAGGTGGCAGGGGGCGCGAAAAACTGTTTTTT
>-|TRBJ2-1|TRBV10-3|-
CAISPGVDEQFF
TGTGCCATCAGTCCCGGTGTCGATGAGCAGTTCTTC
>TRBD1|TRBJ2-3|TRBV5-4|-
CASSFRRTGTDTQYF
TGTGCCAGCAGCTTCCGCCGGACAGGAACAGATACGCAGTATTTT
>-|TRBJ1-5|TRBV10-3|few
CAIGGGAAQQPQHF
TGTGCCATCGGCGGCGGGGCGGCGCAACAGCCCCAGCATTTT
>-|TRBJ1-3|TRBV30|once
CAWSRAGNTIYF
TGTGCCTGGAGCCGGGCGGGAAACACCATATATTTT
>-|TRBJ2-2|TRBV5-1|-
CASSLPGRELFF
TGCGCCAGCAGCTTGCCCGGTCGGGAGCTGTTTTTT
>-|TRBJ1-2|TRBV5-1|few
CASTRDALNYGYTF
TGCGCCAGCACCCGAGATGCGTTGAACTATGGCTACACCTTC
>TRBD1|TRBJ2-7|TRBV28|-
CASRLPGTVPYEQYF
TGTGCCAGCAGACTTCCGGGGACAGTGCCCTACGAGCAGTACTTC
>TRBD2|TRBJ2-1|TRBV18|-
CASSAGLDRNEQFF
TGTGCCAGCTCAGCTGGACTAGACCGCAATGAGCAGTTCTTC
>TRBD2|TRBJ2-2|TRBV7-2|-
CASSLHASGRANTGELFF
TGTGCCAGCAGCTTACATGCTAGCGGGAGGGCGAACACCGGGGAGCTGTTTTTT
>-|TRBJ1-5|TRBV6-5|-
CASRVRVSSQPQHF
TGTGCCAGCAGAGTCAGGGTTTCCAGTCAGCCCCAGCATTTT
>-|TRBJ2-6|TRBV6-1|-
CASSEPGANVLTF
TGTGCCAGCAGTGAACCTGGGGCCAACGTCCTGACTTTC
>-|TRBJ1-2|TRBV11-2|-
CASSLGVNYGYTF
TGTGCCAGCAGCTTGGGGGTTAACTATGGCTACACCTTC
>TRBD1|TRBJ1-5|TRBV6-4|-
CASGPGGGQPQHF
TGTGCCAGCGGGCCAGGGGGCGGTCAGCCCCAGCATTTT
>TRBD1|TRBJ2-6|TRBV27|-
CASTRGGQGAPGANVLTF
TGTGCCAGCACCCGGGGGGGACAGGGGGCGCCTGGGGCCAACGTCCTGACTTTC
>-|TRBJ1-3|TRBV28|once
CASSRTGPIGNTIYF
TGTGCCAGCAGCCGAACCGGACCCATTGGAAACACCATATATTTT
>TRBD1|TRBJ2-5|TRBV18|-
CASSSGQGALETQYF
TGTGCCAGCTCAAGCGGACAGGGGGCGTTAGAGACCCAGTACTTC
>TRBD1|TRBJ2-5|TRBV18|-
CASSQGTGGDQYF
TGTGCCAGCTCACAAGGGACAGGGGGCGACCAGTACTTC
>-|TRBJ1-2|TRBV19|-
CASSIVGINYGYTF
TGTGCCAGTAGTATAGTAGGGATCAACTATGGCTACACCTTC
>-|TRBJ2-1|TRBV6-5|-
CASSSQQGMSYNEQFF
TGTGCCAGCAGTTCCCAACAGGGTATGTCCTACAATGAGCAGTTCTTC
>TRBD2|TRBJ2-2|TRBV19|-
CASSRGTSGRAVNLGNTGELFF
TGTGCCAGTAGTAGGGGGACTAGCGGGAGGGCCGTCAATCTAGGGAACACCGGGGAGCTGTTTTTT
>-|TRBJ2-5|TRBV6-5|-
CASSPNRVRQETQYF
TGTGCCAGCAGCCCCAACAGGGTTCGGCAAGAGACCCAGTACTTC
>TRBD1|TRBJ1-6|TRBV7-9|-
CASSFSDDRGLGGSPLHF
TGTGCCAGCAGCTTCAGTGACGACAGGGGGCTAGGTGGTTCACCCCTCCACTTT
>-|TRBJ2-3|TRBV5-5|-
CASSFIGEGTDTQYF
TGTGCCAGCAGCTTCATCGGGGAAGGCACAGATACGCAGTATTTT